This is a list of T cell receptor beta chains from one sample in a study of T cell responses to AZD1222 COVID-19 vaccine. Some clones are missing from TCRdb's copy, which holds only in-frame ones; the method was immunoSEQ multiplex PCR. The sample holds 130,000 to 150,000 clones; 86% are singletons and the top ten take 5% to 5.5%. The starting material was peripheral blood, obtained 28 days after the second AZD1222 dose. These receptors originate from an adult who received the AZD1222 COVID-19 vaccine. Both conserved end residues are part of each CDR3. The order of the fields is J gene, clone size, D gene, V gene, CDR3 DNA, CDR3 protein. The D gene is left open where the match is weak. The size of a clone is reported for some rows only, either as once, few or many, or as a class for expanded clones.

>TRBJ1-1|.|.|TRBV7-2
TGTGCCAGCAGCTTAGGACAGCCCTACACTGAAGCTTTCTTT
CASSLGQPYTEAFF
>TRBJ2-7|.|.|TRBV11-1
TGTGCCAGCAGCTCTCCTAGGCGAGGGAAATCCTACGAGCAGTACTTC
CASSSPRRGKSYEQYF
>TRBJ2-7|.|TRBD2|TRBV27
TGTGCCAGCAGTTTAAGTAGCGGGAGTTCCTACGAGCAGTACTTC
CASSLSSGSSYEQYF
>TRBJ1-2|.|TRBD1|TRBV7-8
TGTGCCAGCAGCTCGGAAACCAGGGGGGTTACATCGATCTACACCTTC
CASSSETRGVTSIYTF
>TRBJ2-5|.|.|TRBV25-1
TGTGCCAGCAGTGACCCCAGGGGGGTCCAAGAGACCCAGTACTTC
CASSDPRGVQETQYF
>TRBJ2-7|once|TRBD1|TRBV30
TGTGCCTGGAGATCGGGGACAGCTTTCTCCTACGAGCAGTACTTC
CAWRSGTAFSYEQYF
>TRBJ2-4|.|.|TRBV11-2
TGTGCCAGCAGCTTAGGCGACATTCAGTACTTC
CASSLGDIQYF
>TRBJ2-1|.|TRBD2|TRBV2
TGTGCCAGCAATGGCGGGAGGGCCAATGAGCAGTTCTTC
CASNGGRANEQFF
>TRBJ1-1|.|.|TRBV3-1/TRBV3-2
TGTGCCAGCAGCCAAGATTGGGGGGGAAGGGAAGCTTTCTTT
CASSQDWGGREAFF
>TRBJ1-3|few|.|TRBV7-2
TGTGCCAGCAGCTTAGCGCCTCCCAGTGGCGGAAACACCATATATTTT
CASSLAPPSGGNTIYF
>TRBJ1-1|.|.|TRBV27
TGTGCCAGCAGTTTAAGAGGCTACGCGAACACTGAAGCTTTCTTT
CASSLRGYANTEAFF
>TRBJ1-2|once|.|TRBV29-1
TGCAGCGTTGAAGAGGCGGGCTACACCTTC
CSVEEAGYTF
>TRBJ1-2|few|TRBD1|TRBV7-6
TGTGCCAGCAGCCATACAGGGGATGCGGAGTTCACCTTC
CASSHTGDAEFTF
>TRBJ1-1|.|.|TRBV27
TGTGCCAGCAGCCAACAGATCCTGACAGAGCTGAACACTGAAGCTTTCTTT
CASSQQILTELNTEAFF
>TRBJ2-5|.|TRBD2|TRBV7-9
TGTGCCAGCAGCCCTAGCGGGGGGTCGTTCGCCCAGTACTTC
CASSPSGGSFAQYF
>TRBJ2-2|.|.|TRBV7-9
TGTGCCAGCAGCTTTACTGGGGCCCCCTCCACCGGGGAGCTGTTTTTT
CASSFTGAPSTGELFF
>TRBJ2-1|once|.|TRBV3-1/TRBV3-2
TGTGCCAGCAGCCAAGATGGAGTAGCGGCCAATGAGCAGTTCTTC
CASSQDGVAANEQFF
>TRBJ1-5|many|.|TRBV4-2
TGTGCCAGCAGCCTTTTGCCCGGGACGCAAAATCAGCCCCAGCATTTT
CASSLLPGTQNQPQHF
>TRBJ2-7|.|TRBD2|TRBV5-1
TGCGCCAGCAAGGGGACTAGCGATTCCTACGAGCAGTACTTC
CASKGTSDSYEQYF
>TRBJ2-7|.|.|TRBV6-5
TGTGCCAGCAGTTGGAGCGGAAGCTCCTACGAGCAGTACTTC
CASSWSGSSYEQYF
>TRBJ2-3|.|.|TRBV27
TGTGCCAGCAGTTTAGGAGATACGCAGTATTTT
CASSLGDTQYF
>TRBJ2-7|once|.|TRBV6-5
TGTGCCAGCAGGATGACAGCAGCCTACGAGCAGTACTTC
CASRMTAAYEQYF
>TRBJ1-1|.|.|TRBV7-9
TGTGCCAGCAGCTTAGATGGGTTAGAGGCTTTCTTT
CASSLDGLEAFF
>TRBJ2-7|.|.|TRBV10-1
TGCGCCAGCAGTGAAGGGGGCGAGCAGTACTTC
CASSEGGEQYF
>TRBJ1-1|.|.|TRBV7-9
TGTGCCAGCAGCTCCGGACCTGTCACTGAAGCTTTCTTT
CASSSGPVTEAFF
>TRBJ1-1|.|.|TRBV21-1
TGTGCCAGCAGCAAAGCAGGGGGCGACACTGAAGCTTTCTTT
CASSKAGGDTEAFF
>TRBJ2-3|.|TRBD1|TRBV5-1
TGCGCCAGCAGCCCGGGACAGGTGGGCACAGATACGCAGTATTTT
CASSPGQVGTDTQYF
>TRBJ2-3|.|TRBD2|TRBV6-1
TGTGCCAGCAGTGCCAGACTAGCGGGGGGCCCAGATACGCAGTATTTT
CASSARLAGGPDTQYF
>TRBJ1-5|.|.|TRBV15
TGTGCCACCAGCAGAGACACCTATAGCAATCAGCCCCAGCATTTT
CATSRDTYSNQPQHF
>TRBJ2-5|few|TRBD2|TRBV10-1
TGCGCCAGCAGTGAGGTAGCGGGGGAGACCCAGTACTTC
CASSEVAGETQYF
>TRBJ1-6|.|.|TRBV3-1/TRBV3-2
TGTGCCAGCAGCCGCGACACATCTAATTCACCCCTCCACTTT
CASSRDTSNSPLHF
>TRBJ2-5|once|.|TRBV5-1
TGCGCCAGCAGACCGCAGGGAGGCCAAGAGACCCAGTACTTC
CASRPQGGQETQYF
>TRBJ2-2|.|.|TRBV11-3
TGTGCCAGCAGCTTAGGGGGCAGGGACAACACCGGGGAGCTGTTTTTT
CASSLGGRDNTGELFF
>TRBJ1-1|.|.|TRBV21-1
TGTGCCAGCAGCGAACGGGACAGTAACTCGGAAGCTTTCTTT
CASSERDSNSEAFF
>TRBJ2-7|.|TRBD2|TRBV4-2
TGTGCCAGCAGCCAAGGAACAGGCGGGAGAATCTACGAGCAGTACTTC
CASSQGTGGRIYEQYF
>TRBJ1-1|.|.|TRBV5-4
TGTGCCAGCAACCCGGACACGAACACTGAAGCTTTCTTT
CASNPDTNTEAFF
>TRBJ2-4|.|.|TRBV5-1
TGCGCCAGCAAGGAAGGGTTAATTAACATTCAGTACTTC
CASKEGLINIQYF
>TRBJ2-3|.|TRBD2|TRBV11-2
TGTGCCAGCAGCTCGGACGGGGGGGCCGGGTTACCAGATACGCAGTATTTT
CASSSDGGAGLPDTQYF
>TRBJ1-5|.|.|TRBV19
TGTTCCGAACAGTATAGCAATCAGCCCCAGCATTTT
CSEQYSNQPQHF
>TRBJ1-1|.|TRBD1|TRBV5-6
TGTGCCAGCAGCCTTGGACAGGGAGGAACTGAAGCTTTCTTT
CASSLGQGGTEAFF
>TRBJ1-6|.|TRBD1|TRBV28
TGTGCCAGCAGTCCCATCCTGGGACAGCTCTTAAGCTCCTATAATTCACCCCTCCACTTT
CASSPILGQLLSSYNSPLHF
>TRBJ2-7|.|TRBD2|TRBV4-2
TGTGCCAGCAGCCAAGATGGGGGATCGGGACTAGCGGGACCCTACGAGCAGTACTTC
CASSQDGGSGLAGPYEQYF
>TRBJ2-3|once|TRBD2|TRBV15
TGTGCCACCAGCAGAGATTATGGGACTAGCGAGTATACGCAGTATTTT
CATSRDYGTSEYTQYF
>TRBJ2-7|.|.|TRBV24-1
TGTGCCACCAGTGGAGCCTCCTACGAGCAGTACTTC
CATSGASYEQYF
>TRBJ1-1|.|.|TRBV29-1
TGCAGCGTTGCGGGACATAACATTGAAGCTTTCTTT
CSVAGHNIEAFF
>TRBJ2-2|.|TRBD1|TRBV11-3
TGTGCCAGCAGCCAACCCCGAGACAGGGGGCTAAGCGGGGAGCTGTTTTTT
CASSQPRDRGLSGELFF
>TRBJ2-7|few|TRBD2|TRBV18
TGTGCCAGCTCACCTCGAGATAGCGGGATGGCCGAGCAGTACTTC
CASSPRDSGMAEQYF